Shown below are 26 T cell receptor beta chains from a single sample sequenced in a study of shared clonotypes between healthy human individuals. Clones were sequenced by immunoSEQ multiplex PCR, and TCRdb holds only the in-frame ones, with some missing. The table records approximately 1.1 million clones, 75% to 80% of them present only once. Sequences were obtained from memory CD4+ T cells from PBMCs. Subset specified: CD45RA-negative fraction. These TCRs come from a man aged 18-30 years in good health. Some clones in this sample may be carry-over from other donors' samples.

The CDR3 region has the DNA TGCGCCAGCAGCTCAGGGGGGACGGTGGCCACAGATACGCAGTATTTT. It codes for CASSSGGTVATDTQYF. The genes are TRBV5-1 and TRBJ2-3; D perhaps matches TRBD1 (7 bases). Trimming took 3 bases from V and 2 from J, leaving 16 bases between them. The length of the CDR3 is 16 residues. CDR1 and CDR2 (germline): SGHRS, YFSETQ.

The CDR3 sequence is CASSPQVGQPQHF. For the CDR3, the DNA is TGTGCCAGCAGCCCCCAAGTAGGGCAGCCCCAGCATTTT. The chain combines TRBV7-8 with TRBJ1-5; D remains ambiguous. There are 13 residues in the CDR3. Per the germline V gene, CDR1 is SGHVS and CDR2 is FQNEAQ. V was shortened by 5 bases and J by 7 bases, with 12 bases between the two germline ends.

The genes are TRBV19 and TRBJ1-2; D is unresolved. The CDR3 length is 16 residues. The V end was cut by 7 bases, the J end by 0 bases, with 18 bases between. Germline CDR1 reads LNHDA; CDR2 reads SQIVND (reference sequence). The CDR3 loop is CASTPGLLESNYGYTF. The CDR3 DNA sequence: TGTGCCAGTACCCCGGGCCTCCTCGAGTCTAACTATGGCTACACCTTC.

This clone was picked up one time. The chain carries TRBV2 and TRBJ1-5; possibly TRBD1 for D (5 bases). The length of the CDR3 is 16 residues. The germline CDR1 and CDR2 sequences are SNHLY and FYNNEI. Trimming shortened V by 6 bases and J by 2 bases, and 17 bases separated the two germline ends. CDR3 sequence (DNA): TGTGCCAGCAGGAGGGGAAGGGTCTCGGGCAATCAGCCCCAGCATTTT. Its translation: CASRRGRVSGNQPQHF.

In its sample, this clone was seen once. Within the sample, other DNA sequences also encode this same CDR3. The chain recombines TRBV10-3 with TRBJ1-1; D is undetermined. Germline values: CDR1 ENHRY, CDR2 SYGVKD. V gave up 0 bases and J gave up 0 bases, with 2 bases separating them. The CDR3 sequence is 13 residues long. In DNA, the CDR3 is TGTGCCATCAGTGAGTCGATGAACACTGAAGCTTTCTTT. Residues: CAISESMNTEAFF.

V is TRBV6-1 and J is TRBJ2-5; perhaps TRBD2 as D (5 bases). CDR3 length equals 13 residues. Trimming cost V 3 bases and J 4 bases, with 9 bases left between them. Per the germline V gene, CDR1 is MNHNS and CDR2 is SASEGT. CDR3 bases: TGTGCCAGCAGTGAGATACGGGGAGAGACCCAGTACTTC. It translates to CASSEIRGETQYF.

The J gene is TRBJ1-2, the V gene TRBV5-4; weak D call: TRBD1 (6 bases). The CDR3 consists of 16 residues. The ends were cut back, 0 bases at V and 1 base at J, with 13 bases in the middle. Per the germline V gene, CDR1 is SGHNT and CDR2 is YYREEE (reference sequence). DNA for the CDR3: TGTGCCAGCAGCTTGGTGGGGGGGGCCTTTAACTATGGCTACACCTTC. Its translation is CASSLVGGAFNYGYTF. The full variable domain, in which reference TRBV5-4 and TRBJ1-2 provide the parts outside the CDR3, is ETGVTQSPTHLIKTRGQQVTLRCSSQSGHNTVSWYQQALGQGPQFIFQYYREEENGRGNFPPRFSGLQFPNYSSELNVNALELDDSALYLCASSLVGGAFNYGYTFGSGTRLTVV.

This clone was counted between two and nine times. V and J are TRBV14 and TRBJ2-6; the match to TRBD1 covers 8 bases. The length of the CDR3 is 17 residues. Germline V gene sequence: CDR1 SGHDN, CDR2 FVKESK. V was pared by 3 bases and J by 0 bases, with 4 bases of the junction left unmatched. The DNA of the CDR3 is TGTGCCAGCAGCCACCGGGACAGGAGCTCTGGGGCCAACGTCCTGACTTTC. Protein: CASSHRDRSSGANVLTF.

The chain couples TRBV30 to TRBJ2-1, with TRBD2 matching 13 bases. The germline CDR1 and CDR2 sequences are GTSNPN and SVGIG (reference sequence). J was trimmed by 6 bases and V by 2 bases; bases with no gene match: 4. This CDR3 has 15 residues. The CDR3 nucleotides are TGTGCCTGGAGTCGGGGACTAGCGGGACCCAATGAGCAGTTCTTC. Residues: CAWSRGLAGPNEQFF.

The rearrangement links TRBV7-7 to TRBJ2-1; D is perhaps TRBD2 (6 bases). V shed 0 bases and J shed 10 bases, with 10 bases lying between them. Per the germline V gene, CDR1 is SSHAT and CDR2 is FNYEAQ (reference sequence). The CDR3 runs 13 residues. The CDR3, as DNA: TGTGCCAGCAGCTTAGCTGCGGGGTTCGAGCAGTTCTTC. Translated: CASSLAAGFEQFF. Complete variable domain (other parts from reference TRBV7-7 and TRBJ2-1): GAGVSQSPRYKVTKRGQDVTLRCDPISSHATLYWYQQALGQGPEFLTYFNYEAQPDKSGLPSDRFSAERPEGSISTLTIQRTEQRDSAMYRCASSLAAGFEQFFGPGTRLTVL.

The genes are TRBV11-2 and TRBJ1-2; TRBD1 aligns across 10 bases. Germline CDR1 SGHAT, CDR2 FQNNGV. The CDR3 extends over 14 amino acids. The V gene end was trimmed by 4 bases and the J gene end by 5 bases; junction bases not matched to a gene: 4. Here the CDR3 reads CASSSGQGRYGYTF. The CDR3 DNA is TGTGCCAGCAGCTCGGGACAGGGGAGGTATGGCTACACCTTC.

This sequence joins TRBV7-2 and TRBJ1-3; D uncertain. The V and J ends lost 1 base and 1 base respectively, with 14 bases between them. The CDR3 extends over 17 amino acids. The germline gives CDR1 SGHTA, CDR2 FQGNSA. The CDR3 DNA follows: TGTGCCAGCAGCTTAGACTCGTGGCGTCCATCTGGAAACACCATATATTTT. Encoded protein: CASSLDSWRPSGNTIYF. The whole variable domain, remainder taken from reference TRBV7-2 and TRBJ1-3, is GAGVSQSPSNKVTEKGKDVELRCDPISGHTALYWYRQSLGQGLEFLIYFQGNSAPDKSGLPSDRFSAERTGGSVSTLTIQRTQQEDSAVYLCASSLDSWRPSGNTIYFGEGSWLTVV.

The V gene is TRBV11-3, the J gene TRBJ2-3; 14 bases line up with TRBD2. The trim removed 4 bases at V and 4 bases at J, leaving 4 bases unmatched. In germline, CDR1 is SGHNT, CDR2 YENEEA. The CDR3 totals 16 residues. DNA of the CDR3: TGTGCCAGCAGCTCTGGACTAGCGGGAGGCGCAGATACGCAGTATTTT. Translated: CASSSGLAGGADTQYF. The full variable domain, its missing parts supplied by reference TRBV11-3 and TRBJ2-3, is EAGVVQSPRYKIIEKKQPVAFWCNPISGHNTLYWYLQNLGQGPELLIRYENEEAVDDSQLPKDRFSAERLKGVDSTLKIQPAELGDSAVYLCASSSGLAGGADTQYFGPGTRLTVL.

The chain carries TRBV9 and TRBJ1-2; the D is unclear. Germline CDR1 and CDR2: SGDLS and YYNGEE. This CDR3 spans 11 amino acids. V shed 2 bases and J shed 1 base, with 0 bases lying between them. The CDR3 DNA sequence: TGTGCCAGCAGCGTTAACTATGGCTACACCTTC. This translates into CASSVNYGYTF.

This clone showed up just a few times. This sequence joins TRBV7-2 and TRBJ1-2; the match to TRBD1 covers 8 bases. With V trimmed by 4 bases and J by 6 bases, 10 bases remained unmatched. The germline CDR1 and CDR2 sequences are SGHTA and FQGNSA. The CDR3 covers 15 residues. The CDR3 spells CASSSYRTGRNGYTF. CDR3 coding DNA: TGTGCCAGCAGCTCCTACCGGACAGGGCGGAATGGCTACACCTTC.

The chain has TRBV9 and TRBJ2-5, with TRBD1 matching over 10 bases. CDR1 is SGDLS and CDR2 is YYNGEE in the germline V gene. The V and J ends lost 3 bases and 5 bases, in that order; junction bases with no gene match: 7. This CDR3 is 15 amino acids long. The CDR3, as DNA: TGTGCCAGCAGCGCTCGACAGGGGGCACAGGAGACCCAGTACTTC. This encodes CASSARQGAQETQYF.

The rearrangement links TRBV19 to TRBJ2-7; 7 nucleotides line up with TRBD1. CDR3 length: 15 amino acids. V lost 3 bases and J lost 3; bases outside the gene matches: 8. Per germline, CDR1 LNHDA and CDR2 SQIVND (reference sequence). CDR3 sequence reads: CASSISWTGNYEQYF. The CDR3 nucleotides read TGTGCCAGTAGTATTTCTTGGACAGGCAACTACGAGCAGTACTTC.

This clone occurred many times. The rearrangement uses TRBV11-2 and TRBJ2-1, with D perhaps TRBD1 (6 bases). Trimming pared 2 bases from V and 5 bases from J, leaving 10 bases between. The CDR3 extends over 14 amino acids. In germline, CDR1 is SGHAT, CDR2 FQNNGV. CDR3 in DNA: TGTGCCAGCAGCTTACTTACAGGGAACAATGAGCAGTTCTTC. It encodes CASSLLTGNNEQFF.

The J gene is TRBJ2-1, the V gene TRBV10-3; D unresolved. Trimming cost V 2 bases and J 10 bases, with 15 bases left between them. The CDR3 is 14 amino acids. Germline V gene lookup returns CDR1 ENHRY and CDR2 SYGVKD. The CDR3 spells CAISERPARKEQFF. CDR3 bases: TGTGCCATCAGTGAGCGCCCAGCGAGGAAGGAGCAGTTCTTC.

Remarks on this clone: The sample holds other DNA sequences that translate to the same CDR3. The chain links TRBV19 to TRBJ1-4, with TRBD1 matching over 8 bases. The V gene's germline CDR1 is LNHDA and CDR2 SQIVND (reference sequence). V trimming: 6 bases; J trimming: 2 bases; junction bases outside the gene matches: 2. This CDR3 region has 14 residues. This CDR3 is CASRDRATNEKLFF. The CDR3 DNA reads TGTGCCAGTAGGGACAGGGCTACTAATGAAAAACTGTTTTTT.

The J gene is TRBJ2-7, the V gene TRBV27; 7 bases agree with TRBD1. Germline V gives CDR1 MNHEY, CDR2 SMNVEV (reference sequence). The CDR3 sequence is 15 residues long. With V trimmed by 3 bases and J by 0 bases, 5 bases remained unmatched. The CDR3 is CASSLEKGASYEQYF. In DNA, the CDR3 is TGTGCCAGCAGTTTGGAAAAGGGGGCCTCCTACGAGCAGTACTTC.

The CDR3 coding sequence is TGTGCCAGCAGCATAGAGGGGGACACCGGGGAGCTGTTTTTT. Amino acids: CASSIEGDTGELFF. This rearrangement joins TRBV7-9 to TRBJ2-2; possible D gene TRBD1, 6 bases. CDR3 length: 14 amino acids. The V gene's germline CDR1 is SEHNR and CDR2 FQNEAQ (reference sequence). V lost 5 bases, J lost 3 bases, and 10 bases lay in between.

As regards this clone: The identical CDR3 is also encoded by other nucleotide sequences in the sample. The chain links TRBV28 to TRBJ2-5; D unresolved. CDR3 length equals 11 residues. V lost 6 bases to trimming and J lost 5 bases, with 7 bases between them. Germline V lookup: CDR1 MDHEN, CDR2 SYDVKM. The CDR3 here is CASSTEETQYF. CDR3 sequence (DNA): TGTGCCAGCAGCACCGAGGAGACCCAGTACTTC.

V usage is TRBV29-1 and J usage is TRBJ1-1; 7 bases map to TRBD1. Germline CDR1 reads SQVTM; CDR2 reads ANQGSEA. The CDR3 length is 12 residues. The V and J ends lost 4 bases and 3 bases, in that order; junction bases with no gene match: 2. This chain's CDR3 is CSVGDSYTEAFF. The CDR3, as DNA: TGCAGCGTTGGGGACAGCTACACTGAAGCTTTCTTT.

Only one count was recorded for this clone. The chain combines TRBV14 with TRBJ1-1, with a possible D match to TRBD1 (5 bases). Trimming left V 5 bases short and J 4 bases short, with 17 bases between. The CDR3 spans 15 residues. Germline CDR1 and CDR2: SGHDN and FVKESK. The CDR3 DNA sequence: TGTGCCAGCAGCGGATGGGGCAAAAGGGGCACTGAAGCTTTCTTT. Amino acids: CASSGWGKRGTEAFF.

With respect to this clone: The sample holds other DNA sequences that translate to the same CDR3. J is TRBJ2-5 and V is TRBV11-3, with 9 bases identical to TRBD2. Germline V gives CDR1 SGHNT, CDR2 YENEEA. The CDR3 has 15 amino acids. After removal of 1 base from V and 2 bases from J, the junction contained 2 bases not matched to a gene. The CDR3: CASSLGLAGQETQYF. CDR3 coding DNA: TGTGCCAGCAGCTTAGGCCTAGCGGGACAAGAGACCCAGTACTTC. Using reference TRBV11-3 and TRBJ2-5 for the parts outside the CDR3, the full variable domain is EAGVVQSPRYKIIEKKQPVAFWCNPISGHNTLYWYLQNLGQGPELLIRYENEEAVDDSQLPKDRFSAERLKGVDSTLKIQPAELGDSAVYLCASSLGLAGQETQYFGPGTRLLVL.